Below, one T cell receptor (beta chain) is given with its context. Antigen specificity is unknown. The source of the sample is a study of graft-versus-host responses after intestinal transplantation. Study outcomes and limitations: Association was observed between peak circulating GvH clone levels and early post-transplant HvG declines. Elevated graft-versus-host to host-versus-graft clonal ratios in allografts were recorded for patients with graft-donor T cell macrochimerism.

Here immunoSEQ multiplex PCR was the method, and the copy in TCRdb shows in-frame clones only, minus some. The table includes around 64,000 clones, 85% to 95% detected once. The source was unstimulated CD4+ T cells sorted from spleen or lymph node cells, collected before transplant. This receptor was taken from a human donor who was the organ donor for an intestinal transplant.

The CDR3 sequence is CASRRRGQGSDTQYF. In DNA form, the CDR3 reads TGTGCCAGCAGACGAAGGGGACAGGGGTCAGATACGCAGTATTTT. V gene TRBV6-1 combines with J gene TRBJ2-3; 10 positions match TRBD1. CDR3 size: 15 residues. Per the germline V gene, CDR1 is MNHNS and CDR2 is SASEGT. V dropped 6 bases and J dropped 4; count of bases not matched to a gene: 7.